This entry concerns a single TCR beta chain. In the source study's methods: Scientists estimated how many nucleated cells there were by amplifying reference gene primers. The repertoire was sequenced with immunoSEQ multiplex PCR; TCRdb's copy has only in-frame clones and lacks some. The DNA was the basis for D and trimming; V, J and clone size are from that table. The sample lists 95,000 to 150,000 clones, 70% to 90% seen once, with roughly 4.7% in the top ten. This sample was taken from a study of blood T cell repertoires in COVID-19. On the study more broadly: Italy, Spain and the United States were the sources of the convalescent and acute COVID-19 samples.

The V gene lost 5 bases and the J gene lost 0 bases, with 14 bases spanning the gap. The length of the CDR3 is 17 residues. Germline V gives CDR1 SGHVS, CDR2 FQNEAQ. The sequencing input was peripheral blood. The rearrangement uses TRBV7-8 and TRBJ1-6; the D is unclear. The receptor was derived from a man aged 35-49 years with acute or convalescent COVID-19. CDR3 amino acids: CASSVVSESSYNSPLHF. CDR3 nucleotide sequence: TGTGCCAGCAGCGTTGTATCGGAGAGCTCCTATAATTCACCCCTCCACTTT.